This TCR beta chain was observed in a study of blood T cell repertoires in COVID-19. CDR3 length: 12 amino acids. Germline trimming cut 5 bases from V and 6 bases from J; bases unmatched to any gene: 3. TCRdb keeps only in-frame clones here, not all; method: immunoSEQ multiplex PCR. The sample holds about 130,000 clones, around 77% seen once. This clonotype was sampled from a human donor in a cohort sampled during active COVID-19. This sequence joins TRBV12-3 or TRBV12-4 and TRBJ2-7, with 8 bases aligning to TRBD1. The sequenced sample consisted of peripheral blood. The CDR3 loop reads CASSPQGAEQYF. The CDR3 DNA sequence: TGTGCCAGCAGTCCTCAGGGGGCCGAGCAGTACTTC.